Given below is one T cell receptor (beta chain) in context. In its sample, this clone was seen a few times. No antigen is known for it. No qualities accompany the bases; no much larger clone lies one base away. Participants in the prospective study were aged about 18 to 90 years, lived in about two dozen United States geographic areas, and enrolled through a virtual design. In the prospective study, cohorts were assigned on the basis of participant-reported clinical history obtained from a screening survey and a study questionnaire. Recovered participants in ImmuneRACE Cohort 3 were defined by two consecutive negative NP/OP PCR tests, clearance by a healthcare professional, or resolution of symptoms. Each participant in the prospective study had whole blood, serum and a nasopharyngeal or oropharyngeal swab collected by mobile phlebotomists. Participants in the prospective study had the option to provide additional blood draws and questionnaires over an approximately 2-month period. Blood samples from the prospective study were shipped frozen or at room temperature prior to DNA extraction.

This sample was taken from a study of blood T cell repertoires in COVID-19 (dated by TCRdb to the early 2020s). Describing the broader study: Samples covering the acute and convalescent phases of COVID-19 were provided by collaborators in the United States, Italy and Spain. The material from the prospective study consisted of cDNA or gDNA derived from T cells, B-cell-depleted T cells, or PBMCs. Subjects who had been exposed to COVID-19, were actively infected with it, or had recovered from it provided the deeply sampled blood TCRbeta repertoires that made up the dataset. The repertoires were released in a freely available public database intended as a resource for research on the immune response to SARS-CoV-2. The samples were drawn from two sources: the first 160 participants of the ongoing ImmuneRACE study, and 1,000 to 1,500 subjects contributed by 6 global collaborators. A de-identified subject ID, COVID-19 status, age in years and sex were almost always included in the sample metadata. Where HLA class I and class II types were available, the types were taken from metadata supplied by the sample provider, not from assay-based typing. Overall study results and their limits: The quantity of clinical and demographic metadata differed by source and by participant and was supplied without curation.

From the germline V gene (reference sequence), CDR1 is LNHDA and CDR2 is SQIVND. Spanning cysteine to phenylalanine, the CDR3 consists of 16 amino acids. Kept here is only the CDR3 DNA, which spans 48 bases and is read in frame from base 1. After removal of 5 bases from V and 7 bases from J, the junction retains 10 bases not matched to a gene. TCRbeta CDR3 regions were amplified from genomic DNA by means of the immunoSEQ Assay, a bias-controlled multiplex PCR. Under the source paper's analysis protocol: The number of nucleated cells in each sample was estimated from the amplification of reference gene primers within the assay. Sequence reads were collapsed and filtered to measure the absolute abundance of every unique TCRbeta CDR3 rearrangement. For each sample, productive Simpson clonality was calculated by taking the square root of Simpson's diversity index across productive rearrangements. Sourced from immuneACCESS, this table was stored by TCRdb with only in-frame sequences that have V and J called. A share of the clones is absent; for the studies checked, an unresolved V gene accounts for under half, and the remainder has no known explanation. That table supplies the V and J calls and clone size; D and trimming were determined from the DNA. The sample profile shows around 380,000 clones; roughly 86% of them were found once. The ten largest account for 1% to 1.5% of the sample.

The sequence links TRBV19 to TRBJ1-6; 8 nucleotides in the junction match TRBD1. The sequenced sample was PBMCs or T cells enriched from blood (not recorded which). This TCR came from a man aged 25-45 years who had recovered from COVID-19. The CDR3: CASSSQSGTGNSPLHF. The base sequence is TGTGCCAGTAGTTCCCAGAGTGGGACAGGAAATTCACCCCTCCACTTT.